One and the same sample provided the 3 T cell receptor beta chains below, sequenced in a study of blood T cell repertoires in COVID-19. Produced via immunoSEQ multiplex PCR; TCRdb's table is partial and in-frame only. The table includes a few hundred thousand clones, about four fifths detected once. Sequencing was performed on peripheral blood. These receptor sequences come from a woman under 30 with acute or convalescent COVID-19.

V usage is TRBV6-5 and J usage is TRBJ1-5; TRBD1 matches 8 bases. Germline lookup yields CDR1 MNHEY and CDR2 SVGAGI. The V and J ends lost 0 bases and 7 bases, in that order; junction bases with no gene match: 5. This CDR3 has 15 amino acids. The CDR3 sequence is CASSYSPGGDQPQHF. CDR3 nucleotide sequence: TGTGCCAGCAGTTACTCTCCAGGGGGCGACCAGCCCCAGCATTTT.

V is TRBV9 and J is TRBJ2-7; weak D call: TRBD2 (6 bases). The germline CDR1 and CDR2 sequences are SGDLS and YYNGEE. V gave up 0 bases and J gave up 6 bases, with 10 bases separating them. This CDR3 is built from 13 residues. In DNA, the CDR3 is TGTGCCAGCAGCGTAGGGGACTGGGGCGAGCAGTACTTC. It translates to CASSVGDWGEQYF.

This clone was recorded at least ten times. The chain couples TRBV15 to TRBJ1-2, with D possibly matching TRBD1 (6 bases). V gave up 5 bases and J gave up 2 bases, with 18 bases separating them. The CDR3 contains 16 residues. Germline CDR1 is LNHNV and CDR2 is YYDKDF (reference sequence). As DNA, the CDR3 is TGTGCCACCAGCGCCGGGGGGGCAGGGGACAACTATGGCTACACCTTC. As protein: CATSAGGAGDNYGYTF.